The 8 T cell receptor beta chains below were found in one sample sequenced in a study of T cells in Graves' hyperthyroidism and ophthalmopathy. The investigators amplified TCR beta CDR3 regions from RNA transcripts. Primed by the HTBI set, a first-round RT-PCR was run on the TCR CDR3. A single record per CDR3 protein comes from TCRdb applying MiXCR to the multiplex PCR reads. The sample lists about 47,000 distinct CDR3 sequences, roughly 56% occurring once. The sequenced sample consisted of peripheral blood or thyroid tissue (not recorded which). The receptors were gathered from a man between 18 and 29 years old with Graves' hyperthyroidism.

This chain joins TRBV2 and TRBJ1-2, with D hard to call. V was clipped by 4 bases and J by 3 bases, with 9 bases between them. This CDR3 comprises 13 residues. CDR1 and CDR2 (germline): SNHLY, FYNNEI. CDR3: CASSVIGYYGYTF. DNA of the CDR3: TGTGCCAGCAGTGTCATTGGATACTATGGCTACACCTTC.

This clonotype was seen many times. A much larger clone lies a single base off, so this may be a read error. The chain employs TRBV7-2 and TRBJ2-5; D remains ambiguous. CDR1 SGHTA and CDR2 FQGNSA come from the germline V gene. The CDR3 has 16 amino acids. Here the CDR3 DNA reads TGTGCCAACAGCTTACGACCGGGTGGGCGCCAAGAGACCCAGTACTTC. This translates into CANSLRPGGRQETQYF.

The sample holds a few counts of this clonotype. CDR3 residues: CAISELWANQPQHF. The DNA of the CDR3 is TGTGCCATCAGTGAGCTCTGGGCTAATCAGCCCCAGCATTTT. V gene TRBV10-3 combines with J gene TRBJ1-5; no firm D call. The CDR3 runs 14 residues. Trimming shortened V by 2 bases and J by 4 bases, and 9 bases separated the two germline ends. In germline, CDR1 is ENHRY, CDR2 SYGVKD.

This clonotype has a count of ten or more. V usage is TRBV2 and J usage is TRBJ1-5, with 8 bases that match TRBD1. The V gene's germline CDR1 is SNHLY and CDR2 FYNNEI. CDR3 length: 15 residues. V dropped 7 bases and J dropped 3; count of bases not matched to a gene: 8. CDR3 nucleotide sequence: TGTGCCAGCAAGACCGGGACAGGCAACAATCAGCCCCAGCATTTT. As protein: CASKTGTGNNQPQHF.

This clonotype has only one observation. The J gene is TRBJ2-5, the V gene TRBV7-2, with 10 positions matching TRBD2. There are 16 residues in the CDR3. Losses at the gene ends were 3 bases for V and 5 bases for J; bases not matched to a gene: 9. Germline values: CDR1 SGHTA, CDR2 FQGNSA. The chain's CDR3 is CASSLSGTSVYETQYF. The CDR3 coding sequence is TGTGCCAGCAGCTTGAGCGGGACTAGCGTCTATGAGACCCAGTACTTC.

Details on this clonotype: A read error may explain this, as a much larger clone is one base away. The genes are TRBV2 and TRBJ2-2, with D possibly being TRBD2 (5 bases). This CDR3 comprises 15 residues. Germline assignment: CDR1 SNHLY and CDR2 FYNNEI. CDR3 amino acids: CASRSNKEYTGERFF. The DNA of the CDR3 is TGTGCCAGCAGAAGCAACAAAGAGTACACCGGGGAGCGGTTTTTT.

In its sample, this clonotype was seen many times. The V gene is TRBV20-1, the J gene TRBJ1-4; D unresolved. CDR3 length: 11 residues. V shed 2 bases and J shed 7 bases, with 5 bases lying between them. Germline V gene data show CDR1 as DFQATT and CDR2 as SNEGSKA (reference sequence). CDR3 amino acids: CSARRVEKLFF. CDR3 bases: TGCAGTGCTAGACGTGTTGAAAAACTGTTTTTT.

The chain uses TRBV6-1 and TRBJ2-7; TRBD2 agrees at 13 bases. CDR3 size: 16 residues. V lost 7 bases and J lost 0; bases outside the gene matches: 6. CDR1 and CDR2 (germline): MNHNS, SASEGT. This chain's CDR3 is CASTGLAGAHSYEQYF. The CDR3 nucleotides are TGTGCCAGCACCGGACTAGCGGGAGCCCACTCCTACGAGCAGTACTTC.